This T cell receptor beta chain was captured by sequencing in a study of blood T cells in healthy people across ages. Broader study findings: The study regarded diversity estimates from one million T cells as underestimates. The long-lived group displayed more naive CD4+ cells, plus higher diversity, than the aged donors did.

Ranging in age from about 6 to 100, the donors were healthy Caucasian individuals from Russia. Alongside a J-beta primer mix, a sample-barcoded 5' primer served in a second PCR lasting about 7 to 11 cycles. Via MiXCR, TCRdb re-called the 5' RACE reads, giving one row per CDR3 protein. The sample consists of fewer than 2 million distinct CDR3 sequences, roughly 43% of them appearing once. The germline gives CDR1 SGHVS, CDR2 FNYEAQ. The CDR3 spans 15 residues. The V end lost 1 base, the J end lost 0 bases, and 10 bases lay between the germline ends. Turning to this clonotype: Its antigen is currently unknown.

This receptor was taken from a human donor in good health. This chain uses TRBV7-6 with TRBJ2-7; no firm D call. Sequencing was carried out using blood. The CDR3 loop reads CASSLGSRSSYEQYF. CDR3 coding DNA: TGTGCCAGCAGCTTAGGGTCCCGGAGCTCCTACGAGCAGTACTTC.